This entry is about one TCR beta chain. As yet, its antigen is unknown. This sample is part of a study of cytomegalovirus exposure and HLA in healthy donors. Overall study context: Counted in an early data release were approximately 80 million unique TCRs from HLA-typed donors.

CDR3 length: 13 residues. Germline values: CDR1 LNHDA, CDR2 SQIVND (reference sequence). Study-level findings and limits: In a later analysis, a missense DCLRE1C variant was linked to TCR beta V- and J-gene trimming. In vitro testing confirmed three CMV-associated chains as specific for CMV antigens.

Primers: 60 Vbeta forward and 13 Jbeta reverse. The table came from immunoSEQ multiplex PCR; TCRdb's copy has only in-frame clones and leaves some out. The data contain 55,000 to 75,000 clones, 70% to 75% of them singletons. This receptor was taken from a man aged 25-40 years in good health and CMV-seropositive. The chain recombines TRBV19 with TRBJ2-5, with a tentative D call TRBD1 (5 bases). TRBJ2-7 explains the end of the DNA better; the J call may be wrong. Sequencing was done on a sample of PBMCs. Here the CDR3 reads CASSIGTGYEQYF. In DNA form, the CDR3 reads TGTGCCAGTAGTATCGGTACAGGCTACGAGCAGTACTTC.